Listed below are T cell receptor beta chains from one sample, sequenced in a study of cytomegalovirus exposure and HLA in healthy donors. Assay: immunoSEQ multiplex PCR; the TCRdb copy retains only in-frame clones and omits some. The sample has about 180,000 clones, about 80% seen once; the top ten hold 3.7%. The sequenced sample was PBMCs. The source of these receptors is a woman in her fifties or sixties in good health and CMV-seropositive. Each CDR3 is given with its conserved first and last residue. Fields, in order: clone size, D gene, J gene, V gene, CDR3 protein, CDR3 DNA. D genes are given only for firm matches. Clone size appears in some rows only: once, few, many, or a class for an expanded clone.

clone size: -
D gene: TRBD2
J gene: TRBJ2-7
V gene: TRBV19
CDR3 protein: CASSLAGAYEQYF
CDR3 DNA: TGTGCCAGTAGCCTAGCGGGAGCCTACGAGCAGTACTTC

clone size: few
D gene: -
J gene: TRBJ1-6
V gene: TRBV6-6
CDR3 protein: CASSINTASHHF
CDR3 DNA: TGTGCCAGCAGCATCAATACAGCAAGCCACCACTTT

clone size: -
D gene: TRBD1
J gene: TRBJ2-7
V gene: TRBV30
CDR3 protein: CAWSEGWTGASYEQYF
CDR3 DNA: TGTGCCTGGAGTGAGGGTTGGACAGGGGCGTCCTACGAGCAGTACTTC

clone size: -
D gene: TRBD1
J gene: TRBJ1-5
V gene: TRBV28
CDR3 protein: CASSLGTGGSNQPQHF
CDR3 DNA: TGTGCCAGCAGCCTCGGGACAGGGGGTAGCAATCAGCCCCAGCATTTT

clone size: -
D gene: TRBD2
J gene: TRBJ2-2
V gene: TRBV7-9
CDR3 protein: CASSLGGGIIRTGELFF
CDR3 DNA: TGTGCCAGCAGCTTAGGCGGGGGTATCATTAGGACCGGGGAGCTGTTTTTT

clone size: -
D gene: TRBD1
J gene: TRBJ2-7
V gene: TRBV11-2
CDR3 protein: CASSLAPTGNYEQYF
CDR3 DNA: TGTGCCAGCAGCTTAGCCCCGACAGGGAACTACGAGCAGTACTTC

clone size: few
D gene: -
J gene: TRBJ2-7
V gene: TRBV4-2
CDR3 protein: CASSQDAPRGEGEQYF
CDR3 DNA: TGTGCCAGCAGCCAAGATGCCCCCAGGGGAGAAGGCGAGCAGTACTTC

clone size: -
D gene: -
J gene: TRBJ2-4
V gene: TRBV7-8
CDR3 protein: CASSPPRVIGGKNIQYF
CDR3 DNA: TGTGCCAGCAGTCCCCCCCGAGTAATCGGAGGCAAAAACATTCAGTACTTC

clone size: few
D gene: TRBD1
J gene: TRBJ1-2
V gene: TRBV5-6
CDR3 protein: CASSSGQRNYGYTF
CDR3 DNA: TGTGCCAGCAGCTCGGGACAGCGGAACTATGGCTACACCTTC

clone size: once
D gene: TRBD1
J gene: TRBJ1-2
V gene: TRBV7-8
CDR3 protein: CASSSRTGSASGYTF
CDR3 DNA: TGTGCCAGCAGCTCCAGGACAGGTTCGGCGAGTGGCTACACCTTC

clone size: -
D gene: TRBD1
J gene: TRBJ1-1
V gene: TRBV18
CDR3 protein: CASSPGWDRDTEAFF
CDR3 DNA: TGTGCCAGCTCACCAGGATGGGACAGGGATACTGAAGCTTTCTTT

clone size: -
D gene: -
J gene: TRBJ2-3
V gene: TRBV7-3
CDR3 protein: CASSFGGASTDTQYF
CDR3 DNA: TGTGCCAGCAGCTTCGGCGGCGCTAGCACAGATACGCAGTATTTT